Listed below are T cell receptor beta chains from one sample, sequenced in a study of blood T cell repertoires in COVID-19. Only in-frame clones appear in the TCRdb table, and some are missing; sequencing was by immunoSEQ multiplex PCR. The sample lists 150,000 to 200,000 clones, roughly 80% seen once, with approximately 15% in the top ten. The specimen sequenced was peripheral blood. The source is a man aged 50 to 60 who had recovered from COVID-19. The CDR3 runs from the conserved cysteine through the conserved F or W. Each record gives: CDR3 protein, CDR3 DNA, D gene, J gene, V gene, clone size. D genes are given only for firm matches. Expanded clones get a size class; other rows say once, few or many, or leave the size out.

CDR3: CASSMTVNTEAFF; DNA: TGTGCCAGCAGCATGACAGTGAACACTGAAGCTTTCTTT; D: -; J: TRBJ1-1; V: TRBV7-6; size: -
CDR3: CASSEKWDRGGEQYF; DNA: TGTGCCAGCAGTGAAAAGTGGGACAGGGGTGGCGAGCAGTACTTC; D: TRBD1; J: TRBJ2-7; V: TRBV6-1; size: -
CDR3: CASSLTYAQGANEKLFF; DNA: TGTGCCAGCTCACTAACATACGCACAGGGGGCTAATGAAAAACTGTTTTTT; D: TRBD1; J: TRBJ1-4; V: TRBV18; size: -
CDR3: CASKASGHTGELFF; DNA: TGTGCCAGCAAGGCGTCAGGGCATACCGGGGAGCTGTTTTTT; D: -; J: TRBJ2-2; V: TRBV5-4; size: -
CDR3: CASSPLELADTYEQYF; DNA: TGTGCCAGCTCACCACTGGAACTAGCGGACACCTACGAGCAGTACTTC; D: TRBD2; J: TRBJ2-7; V: TRBV18; size: -
CDR3: CASSLGGQAPNF; DNA: TGCGCCAGCAGCTTGGGAGGACAGGCTCCAAACTTC; D: TRBD1; J: TRBJ2-5; V: TRBV5-1; size: many
CDR3: CASSSTERQAFF; DNA: TGTGCCAGCAGTTCAACCGAGCGTCAGGCTTTCTTT; D: -; J: TRBJ1-1; V: TRBV6-2/TRBV6-3; size: -
CDR3: CASSQVLLAGRYYNEQFF; DNA: TGTGCCAGCAGCCAAGTTTTACTAGCGGGGAGATACTACAATGAGCAGTTCTTC; D: TRBD2; J: TRBJ2-1; V: TRBV3-1/TRBV3-2; size: -
CDR3: CASSYSSGYNEQFF; DNA: TGTGCCAGCAGTTACTCGTCAGGCTACAATGAGCAGTTCTTC; D: -; J: TRBJ2-1; V: TRBV6-5; size: -
CDR3: CATSDGTAGPDEQFF; DNA: TGTGCCACCAGTGATGGGACTGCGGGCCCGGATGAGCAGTTCTTC; D: -; J: TRBJ2-1; V: TRBV24-1; size: -
CDR3: CASSQSATSDTQYF; DNA: TGTGCCAGCAGCCAATCTGCTACCTCAGATACGCAGTATTTT; D: -; J: TRBJ2-3; V: TRBV3-1/TRBV3-2; size: -
CDR3: CASSLGTALANYGYTF; DNA: TGTGCCAGCAGCTTAGGGACAGCCTTAGCTAACTATGGCTACACCTTC; D: -; J: TRBJ1-2; V: TRBV7-8; size: -
CDR3: CAWSVDRGPSPLHF; DNA: TGTGCCTGGAGTGTTGACAGGGGGCCTTCACCCCTCCACTTT; D: TRBD1; J: TRBJ1-6; V: TRBV30; size: -
CDR3: CAWRKTGLNQPQHF; DNA: TGTGCCTGGAGGAAAACAGGGCTTAATCAGCCCCAGCATTTT; D: -; J: TRBJ1-5; V: TRBV30; size: -
CDR3: CAISESRTGQNSPLHF; DNA: TGTGCCATCAGTGAGTCAAGGACAGGGCAAAATTCACCCCTCCACTTT; D: TRBD1; J: TRBJ1-6; V: TRBV10-3; size: -
CDR3: CAISWTEEGEAFF; DNA: TGTGCCATCAGCTGGACAGAAGAGGGAGAAGCTTTCTTT; D: -; J: TRBJ1-1; V: TRBV10-3; size: -
CDR3: CASSFFATGEAFF; DNA: TGTGCCAGCAGCTTTTTTGCTACGGGTGAAGCTTTCTTT; D: -; J: TRBJ1-1; V: TRBV11-2; size: once
CDR3: CASSSGETQYF; DNA: -; D: -; J: TRBJ2-5; V: TRBV2; size: -
CDR3: CSATQGSEQYF; DNA: TGCAGTGCTACACAGGGTTCCGAGCAGTACTTC; D: -; J: TRBJ2-7; V: TRBV20-1; size: -
CDR3: CASSFKGGMVFNEQFF; DNA: TGTGCCAGCAGCTTTAAAGGGGGCATGGTTTTCAATGAGCAGTTCTTC; D: TRBD1; J: TRBJ2-1; V: TRBV7-8; size: few
CDR3: CASFPQGYIGGNEQFF; DNA: TGTGCCAGCTTCCCCCAAGGGTACATCGGGGGCAATGAGCAGTTCTTC; D: -; J: TRBJ2-1; V: TRBV7-6; size: -
CDR3: CASSYGDRGGGYTF; DNA: TGTGCCAGCAGTTACGGGGACAGGGGTGGTGGCTACACCTTC; D: TRBD1; J: TRBJ1-2; V: TRBV6-5; size: few
CDR3: CASSRGPGNSGNTIYF; DNA: TGTGCCAGCAGCCGCGGGCCAGGTAACTCTGGAAACACCATATATTTT; D: -; J: TRBJ1-3; V: TRBV6-2/TRBV6-3; size: once
CDR3: CASSRRVAYNEQFF; DNA: TGTGCCAGCAGTAGGCGGGTAGCCTACAATGAGCAGTTCTTC; D: -; J: TRBJ2-1; V: TRBV6-5; size: -
CDR3: CASSRGNSEKLFF; DNA: TGTGCCAGCTCAAGGGGAAATAGCGAAAAACTGTTTTTT; D: -; J: TRBJ1-4; V: TRBV18; size: once
CDR3: CASSQAGGNTDTQYF; DNA: TGTGCCAGCAGCCAAGCGGGGGGGAACACAGATACGCAGTATTTT; D: TRBD2; J: TRBJ2-3; V: TRBV3-1/TRBV3-2; size: -
CDR3: CASSLQRAEETQYF; DNA: TGTGCCAGCAGCTTACAGCGGGCTGAAGAGACCCAGTACTTC; D: -; J: TRBJ2-5; V: TRBV11-2; size: -
CDR3: CASSLAVSVAKNIQYF; DNA: TGTGCCAGCAGCTTAGCAGTGTCGGTGGCCAAAAACATTCAGTACTTC; D: -; J: TRBJ2-4; V: TRBV7-9; size: -
CDR3: CASSIPGGAYEQYF; DNA: TGTGCCAGCAGTATACCAGGGGGCGCCTACGAGCAGTACTTC; D: TRBD1; J: TRBJ2-7; V: TRBV27; size: -
CDR3: CATQPGQRETYEQYF; DNA: TGTGCCACACAACCGGGACAGAGAGAAACCTACGAGCAGTACTTC; D: TRBD1; J: TRBJ2-7; V: TRBV6-6; size: -
CDR3: CAWSVGLAGGTGELFF; DNA: TGTGCCTGGAGTGTTGGGCTAGCGGGAGGCACCGGGGAGCTGTTTTTT; D: TRBD2; J: TRBJ2-2; V: TRBV30; size: -
CDR3: CASSPRQNTEAFF; DNA: TGTGCCAGCAGTCCGCGACAGAACACTGAAGCTTTCTTT; D: -; J: TRBJ1-1; V: TRBV6-5; size: -
CDR3: CASSYSGGNQPQHF; DNA: TGTGCCAGCAGTTACTCGGGAGGCAATCAGCCCCAGCATTTT; D: -; J: TRBJ1-5; V: TRBV6-2/TRBV6-3; size: -
CDR3: CASRTTGGNNEQFF; DNA: TGTGCCAGCAGGACTACAGGGGGGAACAATGAGCAGTTCTTC; D: TRBD1; J: TRBJ2-1; V: TRBV7-2; size: -
CDR3: CASRLQGVGDTQYF; DNA: TGTGCCAGCAGGTTACAGGGGGTTGGGGATACGCAGTATTTT; D: TRBD1; J: TRBJ2-3; V: TRBV6-5; size: -
CDR3: CASSQDGQVPGELFF; DNA: TGTGCCAGCAGCCAAGATGGACAGGTCCCCGGGGAGCTGTTTTTT; D: TRBD1; J: TRBJ2-2; V: TRBV4-2; size: few
CDR3: CASSQGETSLPHEQFF; DNA: TGTGCCAGCAGCCAAGGGGAGACTAGCCTCCCCCATGAGCAGTTCTTC; D: TRBD2; J: TRBJ2-1; V: TRBV4-2; size: -
CDR3: CAWSVMNYGYTF; DNA: TGTGCCTGGAGTGTTATGAACTATGGCTACACCTTC; D: -; J: TRBJ1-2; V: TRBV30; size: -
CDR3: CASSSHQGAGETQYF; DNA: TGTGCCAGTAGTAGCCACCAGGGGGCCGGCGAGACCCAGTACTTC; D: TRBD1; J: TRBJ2-5; V: TRBV19; size: -
CDR3: CASSRGRATGETQYF; DNA: TGTGCCAGCAGCCGGGGGAGGGCCACGGGGGAGACCCAGTACTTC; D: TRBD2; J: TRBJ2-5; V: TRBV11-2; size: -